This T cell receptor (beta chain) appears in the sequencing data of a study of CD8 T cells in ankylosing spondylitis. Whole-study findings and limits: A subset of motif variants has previously been described in the synovial fluid and blood of reactive arthritis. Made up of about eight highly homologous variants, a TCR beta motif appeared characteristic of ankylosing spondylitis blood. Disease-linked clones reportedly concentrated significantly in matched ankylosing spondylitis synovial fluid.

Quantitative 5'-RACE was performed with molecular barcodes, and it yielded the TCR beta libraries. Each CDR3 protein gets one entry after TCRdb re-called the 5' RACE reads with MiXCR. The sample holds under 300,000 distinct CDR3 sequences, about a sixth seen once. At least ten counts were recorded for this clonotype. Its antigen remains unknown. V gave up 1 base and J gave up 3 bases; unmatched junction bases: 7. Germline V gene sequence: CDR1 LGHNA, CDR2 YSLEER. CDR3 length equals 16 residues. The TCR originated in a male donor with ankylosing spondylitis or in good health (not recorded which). Sequencing was carried out using blood, either unsorted or a sorted T cell fraction (not recorded which). V and J are TRBV4-3 and TRBJ2-3; 7 bases fit TRBD2. The CDR3 DNA sequence: TGCGCCAGCAGCCAAGGGGAGGGCCCAGGGACAGATACGCAGTATTTT. The encoded protein is CASSQGEGPGTDTQYF.